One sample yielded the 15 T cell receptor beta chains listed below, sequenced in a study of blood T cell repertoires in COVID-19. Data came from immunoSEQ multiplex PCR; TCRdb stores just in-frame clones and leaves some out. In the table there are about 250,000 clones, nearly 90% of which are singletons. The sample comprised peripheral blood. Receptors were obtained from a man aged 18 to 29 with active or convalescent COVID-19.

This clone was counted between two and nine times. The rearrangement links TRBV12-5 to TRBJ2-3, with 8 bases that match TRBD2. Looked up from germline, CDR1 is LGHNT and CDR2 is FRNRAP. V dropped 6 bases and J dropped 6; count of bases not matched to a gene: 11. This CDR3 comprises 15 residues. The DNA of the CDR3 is TGTGCTAGTGGGTCTAGCGGGCATTACGTGGATACGCAGTATTTT. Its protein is CASGSSGHYVDTQYF.

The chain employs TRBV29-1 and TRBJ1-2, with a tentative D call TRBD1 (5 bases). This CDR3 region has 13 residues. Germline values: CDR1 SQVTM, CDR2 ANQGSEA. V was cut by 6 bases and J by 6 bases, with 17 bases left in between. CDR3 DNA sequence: TGCAGCGTAGAAACAGGACCCGAGGATGGCTACACCTTC. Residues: CSVETGPEDGYTF. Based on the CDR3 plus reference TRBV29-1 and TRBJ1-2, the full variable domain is SAVISQKPSRDICQRGTSLTIQCQVDSQVTMMFWYRQQPGQSLTLIATANQGSEATYESGFVIDKFPISRPNLTFSTLTVSNMSPEDSSIYLCSVETGPEDGYTFGSGTRLTVV.

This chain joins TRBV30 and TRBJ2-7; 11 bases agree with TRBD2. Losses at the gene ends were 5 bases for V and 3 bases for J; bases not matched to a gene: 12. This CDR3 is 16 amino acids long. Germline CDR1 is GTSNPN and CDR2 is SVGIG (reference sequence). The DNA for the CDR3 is TGTGCCTGGGCCAGACTGGGGACTAGCGGTTACTACGAGCAGTACTTC. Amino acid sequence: CAWARLGTSGYYEQYF.

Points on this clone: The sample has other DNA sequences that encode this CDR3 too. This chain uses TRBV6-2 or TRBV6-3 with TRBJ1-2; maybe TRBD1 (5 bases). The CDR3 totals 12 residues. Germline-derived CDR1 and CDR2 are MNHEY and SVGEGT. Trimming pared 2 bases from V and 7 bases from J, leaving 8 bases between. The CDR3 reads CASSYPRVGYTF. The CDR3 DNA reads TGTGCCAGCAGTTACCCCAGGGTTGGCTACACCTTC.

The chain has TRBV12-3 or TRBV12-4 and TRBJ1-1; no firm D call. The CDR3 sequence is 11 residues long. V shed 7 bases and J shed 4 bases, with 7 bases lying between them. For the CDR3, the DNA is TGTGCCAGCAATAGATTCACTGAAGCTTTCTTT. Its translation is CASNRFTEAFF.

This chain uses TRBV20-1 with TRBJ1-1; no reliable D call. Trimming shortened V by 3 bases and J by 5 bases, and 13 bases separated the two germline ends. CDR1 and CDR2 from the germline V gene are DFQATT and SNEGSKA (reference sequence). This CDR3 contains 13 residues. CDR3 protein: CSASLFRGTEAFF. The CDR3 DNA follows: TGCAGTGCTAGTCTCTTTAGAGGTACTGAAGCTTTCTTT.

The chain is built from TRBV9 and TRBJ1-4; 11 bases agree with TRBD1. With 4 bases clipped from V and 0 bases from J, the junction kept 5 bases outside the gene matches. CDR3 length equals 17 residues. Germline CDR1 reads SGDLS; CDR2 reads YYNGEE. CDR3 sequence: CASSTKGQGATNEKLFF. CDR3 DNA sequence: TGTGCCAGCAGCACAAAGGGACAGGGGGCAACTAATGAAAAACTGTTTTTT.

This chain's CDR3 is CASMGLTSGNTIYF. CDR3 coding DNA: TGTGCCAGCATGGGGCTTACCTCTGGAAACACCATATATTTT. The J gene is TRBJ1-3, the V gene TRBV2, with a tentative D call TRBD1 (5 bases). Germline V gene sequence: CDR1 SNHLY, CDR2 FYNNEI. This CDR3 has 14 amino acids. V gave up 7 bases and J gave up 0 bases, with 10 bases separating them.

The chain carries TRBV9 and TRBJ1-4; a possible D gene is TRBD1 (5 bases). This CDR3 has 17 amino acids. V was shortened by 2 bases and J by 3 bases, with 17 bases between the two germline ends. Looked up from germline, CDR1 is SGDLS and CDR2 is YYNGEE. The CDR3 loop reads CASSVGGLAGPNEKLFF. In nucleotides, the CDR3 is TGTGCCAGCAGCGTCGGCGGTCTGGCAGGGCCTAATGAAAAACTGTTTTTT.

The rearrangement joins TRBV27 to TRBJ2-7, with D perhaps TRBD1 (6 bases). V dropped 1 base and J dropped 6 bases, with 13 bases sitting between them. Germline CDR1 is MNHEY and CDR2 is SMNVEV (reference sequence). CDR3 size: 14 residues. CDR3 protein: CASSLFRRGGEQYF. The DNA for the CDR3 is TGTGCCAGCAGTTTATTTCGCAGGGGTGGCGAGCAGTACTTC.

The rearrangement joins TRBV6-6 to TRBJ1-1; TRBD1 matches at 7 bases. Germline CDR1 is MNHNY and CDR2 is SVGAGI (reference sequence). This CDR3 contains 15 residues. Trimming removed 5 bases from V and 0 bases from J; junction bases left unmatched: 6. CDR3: CASSDPGTVNTEAFF. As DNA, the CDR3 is TGTGCCAGCAGTGACCCCGGGACAGTGAACACTGAAGCTTTCTTT.

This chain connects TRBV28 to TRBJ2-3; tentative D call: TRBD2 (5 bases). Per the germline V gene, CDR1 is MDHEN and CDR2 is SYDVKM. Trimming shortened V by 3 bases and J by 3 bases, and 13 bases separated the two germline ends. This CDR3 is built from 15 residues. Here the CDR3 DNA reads TGTGCCAGCAGTTTTTCAGAAGCGGCGACAGATACGCAGTATTTT. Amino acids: CASSFSEAATDTQYF.

CDR3 in DNA: TGCGCCAGCAGCTTGGGAGCGGGGGGAGTCAATGAGCAGTTCTTC. Its translation is CASSLGAGGVNEQFF. The chain carries TRBV5-1 and TRBJ2-1, with 9 nucleotides matching TRBD2. V was pared by 0 bases and J by 6 bases, with 4 bases of the junction left unmatched. This CDR3 comprises 15 residues. The V gene's germline CDR1 is SGHRS and CDR2 YFSETQ.

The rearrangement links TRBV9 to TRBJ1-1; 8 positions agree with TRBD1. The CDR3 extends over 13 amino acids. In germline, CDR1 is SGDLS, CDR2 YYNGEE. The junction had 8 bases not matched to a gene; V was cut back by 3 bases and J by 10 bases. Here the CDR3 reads CASSARTGSRAFF. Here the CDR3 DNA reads TGTGCCAGCAGCGCCCGGACAGGGAGTCGAGCTTTCTTT.

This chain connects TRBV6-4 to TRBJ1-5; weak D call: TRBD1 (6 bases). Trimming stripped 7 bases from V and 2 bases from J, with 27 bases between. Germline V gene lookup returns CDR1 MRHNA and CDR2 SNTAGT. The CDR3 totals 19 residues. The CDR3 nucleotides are TGTGCCAGCACCCCCTTGGGCAGGGGATGGGGGTTTGGCAATCAGCCCCAGCATTTT. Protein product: CASTPLGRGWGFGNQPQHF.